This T cell receptor (beta chain) was sequenced for a study of blood T cell repertoires in COVID-19. The overall study: Samples representing acute and convalescent COVID-19 were sourced from the United States, Italy and Spain. In each case, the material was cDNA or gDNA derived from T cells, B-cell-depleted T cells, or PBMCs.

Clones were read by immunoSEQ multiplex PCR, and TCRdb kept only the in-frame ones, dropping some. The table shows around 50,000 clones, with approximately 86% occurring only once. The CDR3 length is 18 residues. The V and J ends lost 4 bases and 3 bases, in that order; junction bases with no gene match: 19. Germline CDR1 SGHRS, CDR2 YFSETQ. The sequenced sample consisted of peripheral blood. The receptor was derived from a woman aged 80 or over with COVID-19, enrolled during active disease. The V call is TRBV5-1, the J call TRBJ2-7; 7 bases map to TRBD1. CDR3 nucleotides: TGCGCCAGCAGCCTAAGGGGCAGGGGGATCTCTGGAGTCTACGAGCAGTACTTC. The encoded protein is CASSLRGRGISGVYEQYF.